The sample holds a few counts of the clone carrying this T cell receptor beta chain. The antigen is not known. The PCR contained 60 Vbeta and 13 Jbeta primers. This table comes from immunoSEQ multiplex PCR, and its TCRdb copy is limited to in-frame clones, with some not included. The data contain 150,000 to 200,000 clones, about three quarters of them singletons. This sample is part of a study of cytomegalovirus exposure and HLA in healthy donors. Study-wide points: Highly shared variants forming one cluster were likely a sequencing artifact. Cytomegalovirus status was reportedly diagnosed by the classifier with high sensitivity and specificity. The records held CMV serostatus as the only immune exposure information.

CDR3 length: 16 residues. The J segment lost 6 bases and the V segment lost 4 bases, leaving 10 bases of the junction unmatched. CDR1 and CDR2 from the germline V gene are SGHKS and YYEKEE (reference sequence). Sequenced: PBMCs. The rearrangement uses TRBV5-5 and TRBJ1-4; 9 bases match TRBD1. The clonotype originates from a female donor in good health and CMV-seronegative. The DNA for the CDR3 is TGTGCCAGCAGCCCAGCACAGGGGGCTGGAGATGAAAAACTGTTTTTT. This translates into CASSPAQGAGDEKLFF.